This TCR beta chain was observed in a study of technical replicates of blood from a few donors. CDR1 is SGHVS, CDR2 FNYEAQ, per germline. This CDR3 region has 12 residues. V lost 5 bases to trimming and J lost 8 bases, with 12 bases between them. This clone was recorded only once. Clones were sequenced by immunoSEQ multiplex PCR, and TCRdb holds only the in-frame ones, with some missing. This sample has 55,000 to 75,000 clones; just under 95% occur once, and the top ten carry over 2.5%. The sequenced sample was PBMCs. This TCR came from a human donor in good health. Some clones in this sample may be carry-over from other donors' samples. The chain joins TRBV7-6 to TRBJ1-1, with D perhaps matching TRBD1 (6 bases). DNA for the CDR3: TGTGCCAGCAGCCCCTGGACAGCCGAAGCTTTCTTT. The encoded protein is CASSPWTAEAFF.